This T cell receptor (beta chain) was identified during a study of CD8+ T cells in alopecia areata (dated by TCRdb to the late 2010s). In terms of the full investigation: Treated patients were enrolled in an open-label pilot trial of oral tofacitinib at 5 to 10 mg twice daily for moderate-to-severe alopecia areata. Patients received tofacitinib for 6 to 18 months and were then followed off drug for 6 months to check for delayed response and recurrence. The SALT score, which quantifies the percentage of affected scalp surface area, was used to measure disease severity in treated patients. To study T cell clonal expansion in alopecia areata, the researchers applied high-throughput TCRbeta sequencing to both the C3H/HeJ mouse model and human patients. On the human side, TCRbeta sequencing was run on scalp tissue and on sorted CD4+ and CD8+ peripheral blood T cells from healthy controls and from alopecia areata patients with either patchy or totalis/universalis disease. Tofacitinib-treated patients had biopsies at baseline and at 4 and 24 weeks of treatment, with a later scalp biopsy in several patients. Clonality in the scalp was compared among normal scalp (n=4), patchy alopecia areata scalp (n=8), and alopecia totalis/universalis scalp (n=8). RNA was obtained with the PAXgene miRNA kit for fixed scalp, the miRNeasy kit for PBMCs, and the RNeasy kit for mouse skin. immunoSEQ multiplex PCR using 35 Vbeta forward primers and 13 Jbeta reverse primers was used to amplify TCRbeta CDR3 regions.

The treatment or condition tag for this specimen amounts to: oral pan-JAK inhibitor, 5-10 mg twice daily. Lesional scalp punch biopsies and peripheral blood were collected from alopecia areata patients. PBMCs were separated by density centrifugation and stained for CD3, CD4 and CD8, after which CD4+ and CD8+ T cells were sorted on a FACSAria. Notes on this clone: This receptor's antigen is unknown. Per-base qualities were not stored, and no clone one base away is much larger.

The full study reports these points: Because the treated cohort was small and had only one nonresponder, larger studies are needed to examine links between baseline CD8+ expansion and response. Many expanded lesional clones persisted in scalp and blood during tofacitinib treatment, which may partly explain relapse after stopping treatment. Shared TCR sequences between patients were less evident than in mice, which may be partly attributable to HLA diversity in the patient population. Lesional scalp, especially in alopecia totalis/universalis, showed higher clonality and more expanded CD8+ clones than normal scalp, suggesting antigenic drive. With tofacitinib, both scalp clonality and the number of expanded CD8+ clones among the top 100 scalp clones went down significantly. Scalp TCR repertoire analysis is complicated because resident alphabeta T cells in normal human skin are also sequenced, whereas mouse skin is dominated by gammadelta T cells.

Library preparation was by the immunoSEQ multiplex PCR assay. For TCR sequencing, RNA was extracted from every sample and reverse transcribed into cDNA to serve as template. First-strand cDNA was synthesized with SuperScript III using a 2:1 mix of oligo-dT and random hexamers. Amplification bias was assessed with a synthetic immune receptor repertoire, and residual bias was removed computationally. On the study's bioinformatics: After raw reads were preprocessed to remove errors, the CDR3 was defined following IMGT conventions as running from the conserved cysteine to phenylalanine. To get clonality, Shannon entropy was normalized by log2 of the number of productive unique TCRs and the result was subtracted from 1. Whether each scalp clone was CD4 or CD8 was inferred by checking scalp TCRbeta sequences against the CD4 and CD8 repertoires from sorted blood. Drawn from immuneACCESS, this table holds only the in-frame rearrangements with V and J called that TCRdb kept. Clones are partly lost; checked studies trace under half to an unresolved V gene and leave the rest unexplained. V, J and clone size are taken as reported in that table, and D and trimming were inferred from the DNA itself. Counted in this sample were more than 150,000 clones; approximately 51% of them appeared once. Jointly, the top ten make up 9.5% to 13% of the sample.

CDR1 and CDR2 are drawn from the germline V gene: MNHEY, SVGAGI. The CDR3 numbers 13 residues from cysteine through phenylalanine. The only DNA kept is the CDR3, 39 bases in frame from the first base. Trimmed from V: 6 bases; trimmed from J: 4 bases; junction bases lacking a gene match: 5. The source was CD8+ T cells sorted from blood, collected between weeks 51 and 54, from a patient treated with tofacitinib. The chain is made from TRBV6-5 and TRBJ1-1; TRBD1 lines up with 7 middle nucleotides. The clonotype originates from a human donor with alopecia areata. The nucleotides read TGTGCCAGCAGGGAACAGGGGAGCACTGAAGCTTTCTTT. Translated, this is CASREQGSTEAFF.